The source of this TCR beta chain is a study of PD-L1 blockade in urothelial cancer (dated by TCRdb to 2015 to 2018). Broadly, across the study: Therapy was started in 2014 for all patients, and atezolizumab 1,200 mg was administered intravenously every 3 weeks. An ECOG performance status of 0 or 1 was recorded for the patients, and 0 to 3 prior chemotherapy regimens had been received by the patients. Somatic, immune and clinical correlates of response to PD-L1 blockade with atezolizumab in urothelial cancer were the focus of an exploratory multi-omic analysis. Durable clinical benefit was defined as progression-free survival longer than 6 months, and TCR features were also tested against progression-free and overall survival. Blood samples gave median yields of around 150,000 T cells and some 84,000 unique TCRs, along with a median clonality of around 0.08. In the same patients who had TCR sequencing, pretreatment tumors also underwent whole exome sequencing and RNA sequencing. Blood samples were analyzed 3 weeks after the start of treatment (second dose) and 6 weeks after the start of treatment. Under ten patients reached durable clinical benefit, while around 19 patients did not. Twenty-five of 29 patients were identified as males with urothelial cancer of bladder origin, and a prior smoking history was reported by 18 of 29 patients. TCR sequencing covered pretreatment tumor samples and matched, serially collected peripheral blood taken before and after atezolizumab treatment. Pretreatment blood TCR-seq was available for fewer than 30 patients, at least one posttreatment blood collection was obtained for 25 or so patients, and tumor TCR-seq was available for 25 or so patients. Overall study outcomes, separate from this receptor: Because of the small sample size (n ≈ 31) and the many exploratory analyses performed, the results are intended to be regarded as hypothesis-generating. Improved progression-free and overall survival was associated with having pretreatment peripheral blood TCR clonality below the median. At 3 weeks after the start of treatment, tumor-associated TCR clones in peripheral blood had expanded more in patients with durable benefit (n of about 20, p = 0.022).

The cohort comprised around 30 patients with locally advanced or metastatic urothelial carcinoma treated at Memorial Sloan Kettering on a trial protocol. Peripheral blood mononuclear cells were collected from each patient pretreatment and during treatment, giving between 1 and 8 total time points per patient. The Qiagen DNeasy Blood extraction kit was used to purify genomic DNA from total PBMCs and from tumor samples. Collected pretreatment and during treatment, PBMCs were isolated and stored as previously described. CDR1 and CDR2 (SNHLY, FYNNEI) derive from the germline V gene. Reading from cysteine to phenylalanine, the CDR3 counts 14 amino acids. The CDR3 DNA has 42 bases and is translated from base 1. Cut back by 4 bases and 5 bases, the V and J ends lie 14 bases apart. Synthetic TCR analog templates were spiked into each PCR so that absolute template abundance could be estimated from read counts. TCRbeta CDR3 regions were amplified from genomic DNA with bias-controlled V and J gene primers using the immunoSEQ assay. Sequencing of rearranged TCRbeta segments was done at approximately 20X coverage. As for the authors' bioinformatics: Sequencing errors were corrected by clustering, and CDR3s were annotated against IMGT so that V, D and J genes could be assigned. Downstream analyses used only productive TCRbeta rearrangements and left out out-of-frame or stop-codon sequences. To compute clonality, Shannon entropy was normalized by the log of the number of unique productive sequences and then subtracted from one. Clones differing between time points or between blood and tumor were identified using Fisher's exact test with Benjamini-Hochberg correction, with an adjusted p below 0.01 applied as the threshold. TCRdb limited this immuneACCESS table to in-frame rearrangements with V and J called. A share of clones is missing; checked studies link under half to unresolved V genes, and the rest is unexplained. Clonal size and the V and J genes are those of that table, whereas D and trimming came from the DNA. This sample holds approximately 110,000 clones; over 75% were observed only once. The ten largest account for roughly 2.3% of the sample.

As concerns this clone: What antigen it recognizes has not been identified. No much larger clone is present one base from it, and per-base qualities are unavailable.

In this chain, TRBV2 is recombined with TRBJ1-1, with a weak D call of TRBD1 (6 bases match). The clonotype originates from a man aged 45-65 years with urothelial cancer. Sequencing used PBMCs, obtained around atezolizumab (anti-PD-L1) treatment. The CDR3 loop reads CASSAGGSTTEAFF. The DNA sequence is given as TGTGCCAGCAGTGCGGGGGGCTCAACTACTGAAGCTTTCTTT.